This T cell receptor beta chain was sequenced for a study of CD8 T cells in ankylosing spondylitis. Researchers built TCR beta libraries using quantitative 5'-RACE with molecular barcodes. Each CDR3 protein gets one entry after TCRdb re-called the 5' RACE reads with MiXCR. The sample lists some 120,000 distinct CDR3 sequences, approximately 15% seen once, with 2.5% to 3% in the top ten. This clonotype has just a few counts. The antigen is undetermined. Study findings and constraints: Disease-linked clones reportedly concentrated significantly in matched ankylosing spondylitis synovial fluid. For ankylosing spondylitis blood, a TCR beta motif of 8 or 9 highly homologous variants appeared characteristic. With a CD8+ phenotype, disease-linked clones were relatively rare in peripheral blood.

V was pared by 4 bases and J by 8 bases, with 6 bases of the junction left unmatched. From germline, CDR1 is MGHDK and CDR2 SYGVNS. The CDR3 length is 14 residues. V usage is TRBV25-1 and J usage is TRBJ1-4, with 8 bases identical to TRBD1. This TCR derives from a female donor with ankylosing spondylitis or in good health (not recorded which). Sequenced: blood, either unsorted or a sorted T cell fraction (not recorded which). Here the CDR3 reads CASSARTGKEKLFF. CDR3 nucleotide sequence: TGTGCCAGCAGTGCCAGGACAGGGAAGGAAAAACTGTTTTTT.